A single sample gave rise to the 29 T cell receptor beta chains below, sequenced in a study of OX40 agonist ivuxolimab in advanced cancers. TCRdb keeps only in-frame clones here, not all; method: immunoSEQ multiplex PCR. This repertoire shows approximately 73,000 clones, about nine tenths found once; its top ten account for about 1.3%. The material sequenced was CD4+ or CD8+ T cells sorted from blood, taken in a trial of the OX40 agonist ivuxolimab. Source of these receptors: an adult with an advanced solid tumor such as melanoma, head and neck, liver or kidney cancer.

The V call is TRBV6-5, the J call TRBJ2-7; D perhaps matches TRBD1 (6 bases). The CDR3 sequence is 12 residues long. Per germline, CDR1 MNHEY and CDR2 SVGAGI. V shed 2 bases and J shed 9 bases, with 11 bases lying between them. The CDR3: CASSYRMTGQYF. The DNA of the CDR3 is TGTGCCAGCAGTTACAGGATGACAGGGCAGTACTTC.

This clone was seen more than once but under ten times. The chain is built from TRBV27 and TRBJ1-4; weak D call: TRBD1 (5 bases). This CDR3 spans 14 amino acids. The germline V gene has CDR1 MNHEY and CDR2 SMNVEV (reference sequence). The V end lost 5 bases, the J end lost 8 bases, and 15 bases lay between the germline ends. CDR3 residues: CASSNPGTGEKLFF. The CDR3, as DNA: TGTGCCAGCAGTAATCCCGGGACGGGGGAAAAACTGTTTTTT.

The V and J genes are TRBV7-8 and TRBJ2-2; TRBD2 might be the D (5 bases). The V end was cut by 5 bases, the J end by 2 bases, with 12 bases between. The CDR3 loop spans 15 amino acids. Germline values: CDR1 SGHVS, CDR2 FQNEAQ. Here the CDR3 reads CASSLQTGNTGELFF. The CDR3 bases are TGTGCCAGCAGCCTCCAGACGGGAAACACCGGGGAGCTGTTTTTT.

The V and J genes are TRBV10-3 and TRBJ2-5; 9 nucleotides match TRBD1. This CDR3 is built from 14 residues. V shed 4 bases, J shed 5 bases, and the junction held 5 bases outside the gene matches. Looked up from germline, CDR1 is ENHRY and CDR2 is SYGVKD. The CDR3 is CAISAGTGIETQYF. The CDR3 bases are TGTGCCATCAGTGCCGGGACAGGGATTGAGACCCAGTACTTC.

The chain joins TRBV28 to TRBJ2-2; D might be TRBD2 (6 bases). Looked up from germline, CDR1 is MDHEN and CDR2 is SYDVKM. The CDR3 covers 15 residues. The V end was cut by 7 bases, the J end by 6 bases, with 18 bases between. The chain's CDR3 is CASKEGSGHAGELFF. CDR3 DNA: TGTGCCAGCAAGGAGGGTTCTGGGCATGCCGGGGAGCTGTTTTTT.

The rearrangement links TRBV6-5 to TRBJ2-7, with D uncertain. Trimming pared 5 bases from V and 8 bases from J, leaving 10 bases between. The CDR3 loop spans 11 amino acids. In germline, CDR1 is MNHEY, CDR2 SVGAGI. This chain's CDR3 is CASSTPAQQYF. As DNA, the CDR3 is TGTGCCAGCAGTACCCCGGCTCAGCAGTACTTC.

The V and J genes are TRBV15 and TRBJ2-7, with TRBD1 matching over 8 bases. The germline V gene encodes CDR1 LNHNV and CDR2 YYDKDF (reference sequence). The CDR3 sequence is 14 residues long. V was pared by 5 bases and J by 5 bases, with 8 bases of the junction left unmatched. As DNA, the CDR3 is TGTGCCACCAGCCGGACAGGGTTTGCAAACGAGCAGTACTTC. It is translated as CATSRTGFANEQYF. Together with reference TRBV15 and TRBJ2-7, the CDR3 gives the full variable domain: DAMVIQNPRYQVTQFGKPVTLSCSQTLNHNVMYWYQQKSSQAPKLLFHYYDKDFNNEADTPDNFQSRRPNTSFCFLDIRSPGLGDTAMYLCATSRTGFANEQYFGPGTRLTVT.

The chain links TRBV27 to TRBJ1-2, with 8 bases fitting TRBD1. The junction had 12 bases not matched to a gene; V was cut back by 6 bases and J by 6 bases. The CDR3 is 15 residues long. Germline V gives CDR1 MNHEY, CDR2 SMNVEV (reference sequence). Here the CDR3 reads CASRGGGTGEDGYTF. CDR3 bases: TGTGCCAGCAGGGGGGGAGGGACAGGCGAGGATGGCTACACCTTC.

The rearrangement links TRBV19 to TRBJ1-4, with D tentatively TRBD1 (6 bases). The CDR3 covers 15 residues. With 7 bases removed from V and 8 bases from J, the gap between germline ends came to 20 bases. CDR1 and CDR2 (germline): LNHDA, SQIVND (reference sequence). Here the CDR3 reads CASNSLGGGVEKLFF. CDR3 DNA sequence: TGTGCCAGTAATTCCCTTGGGGGGGGCGTGGAAAAACTGTTTTTT.

V and J are TRBV18 and TRBJ2-5; TRBD1 aligns across 7 bases. Trimming cost V 3 bases and J 0 bases; bases outside gene matches: 7. The length of the CDR3 is 16 residues. Germline assignment: CDR1 KGHSH and CDR2 LQKENI. CDR3 amino acids: CASSPGTAAYQETQYF. Written as DNA, the CDR3 is TGTGCCAGCTCACCGGGGACAGCTGCGTACCAAGAGACCCAGTACTTC.

The genes are TRBV18 and TRBJ2-7, with TRBD1 as a possible D gene (6 bases). V gave up 3 bases and J gave up 2 bases, with 11 bases separating them. Germline-derived CDR1 and CDR2 are KGHSH and LQKENI. This CDR3 spans 14 amino acids. As DNA, the CDR3 is TGTGCCAGCTCACCCGTACAGGGTACCTACGAGCAGTACTTC. It codes for CASSPVQGTYEQYF.

The genes are TRBV5-6 and TRBJ1-5, with D unclear. Trimming pared 0 bases from V and 7 bases from J, leaving 8 bases between. Germline values: CDR1 SGHDT, CDR2 YYEEEE. This CDR3 has 13 amino acids. CDR3 sequence (DNA): TGTGCCAGCAGCTTGGCGACGGGGCAGCCCCAGCATTTT. Its translation is CASSLATGQPQHF.

The rearrangement uses TRBV5-8 and TRBJ1-1, with D unclear. Germline values: CDR1 SGHTS, CDR2 YDEGEE. CDR3 size: 13 residues. V gave up 1 base and J gave up 3 bases, with 7 bases separating them. CDR3 nucleotides: TGTGCCAGCAGCTTGTTCTCCTACACTGAAGCTTTCTTT. Amino acids: CASSLFSYTEAFF.

The chain carries TRBV9 and TRBJ1-2, with D hard to call. This CDR3 spans 14 amino acids. In germline, CDR1 is SGDLS, CDR2 YYNGEE. Trimming left V 4 bases short and J 8 bases short, with 18 bases between. The CDR3 coding sequence is TGTGCCAGCAGCCCGGGGTGGGCAACTGAAGGCTACACCTTC. It codes for CASSPGWATEGYTF. The full variable domain, its missing parts supplied by reference TRBV9 and TRBJ1-2, is DSGVTQTPKHLITATGQRVTLRCSPRSGDLSVYWYQQSLDQGLQFLIQYYNGEERAKGNILERFSAQQFPDLHSELNLSSLELGDSALYFCASSPGWATEGYTFGSGTRLTVV.

The chain links TRBV5-6 to TRBJ2-3, with D possibly being TRBD2 (6 bases). CDR3 size: 15 residues. Germline V gene data show CDR1 as SGHDT and CDR2 as YYEEEE. Trimming stripped 4 bases from V and 8 bases from J, with 20 bases between. The CDR3: CASSDSTYSGGTQYF. The DNA of the CDR3 is TGTGCCAGCAGCGATTCGACTTATTCCGGGGGTACGCAGTATTTT. Filled out from reference TRBV5-6 and TRBJ2-3, the complete variable domain reads DAGVTQSPTHLIKTRGQQVTLRCSPKSGHDTVSWYQQALGQGPQFIFQYYEEEERQRGNFPDRFSGHQFPNYSSELNVNALLLGDSALYLCASSDSTYSGGTQYFGPGTRLTVL.

This chain joins TRBV14 and TRBJ2-5; 8 nucleotides line up with TRBD2. J gave up 5 bases and V 4 bases, and 15 bases lay outside the gene matches. The CDR3 has 17 amino acids. Per germline, CDR1 SGHDN and CDR2 FVKESK. CDR3 residues: CASSLGGAAPRGETQYF. The CDR3 DNA follows: TGTGCCAGCAGCCTCGGGGGGGCGGCACCTAGAGGGGAGACCCAGTACTTC.

A single count supports this clone. This sequence joins TRBV28 and TRBJ2-3; D is perhaps TRBD1 (6 bases). V was shortened by 11 bases and J by 9 bases, with 15 bases between the two germline ends. The CDR3 runs 11 residues. The germline V gene has CDR1 MDHEN and CDR2 SYDVKM. The CDR3 sequence: CASHGGFTQYF. The DNA for the CDR3 is TGTGCCTCCCATGGGGGCTTCACGCAGTATTTT.

The chain links TRBV28 to TRBJ2-5; D is possibly TRBD2 (5 bases). Trimming took off 3 bases at V and 0 bases at J, with 11 bases between the two ends. Germline loops: CDR1 MDHEN, CDR2 SYDVKM. The CDR3 has 15 amino acids. This CDR3 reads CASSFSVRYQETQYF. DNA of the CDR3: TGTGCCAGCAGTTTTAGCGTGCGGTACCAAGAGACCCAGTACTTC. Variable domain in full (rest from reference TRBV28 and TRBJ2-5): DVKVTQSSRYLVKRTGEKVFLECVQDMDHENMFWYRQDPGLGLRLIYFSYDVKMKEKGDIPEGYSVSREKKERFSLILESASTNQTSMYLCASSFSVRYQETQYFGPGTRLLVL.

The genes are TRBV4-1 and TRBJ1-4; no clear D gene. The V and J ends lost 5 bases and 1 base respectively, with 2 bases between them. Germline values: CDR1 MGHRA, CDR2 YSYEKL. The CDR3 length is 12 residues. In DNA, the CDR3 is TGCGCCAGCAGCAGAACTAATGAAAAACTGTTTTTT. Protein sequence: CASSRTNEKLFF.

This sequence joins TRBV25-1 and TRBJ2-1; D is perhaps TRBD1 or TRBD2 (5 bases each). Germline V CDR1 and CDR2: MGHDK, SYGVNS. V lost 7 bases, J lost 0 bases, and 19 bases lay in between. This CDR3 region has 17 residues. DNA for the CDR3: TGTGCCAGCACCGCCCATGGGGGAATCCTCTCCTACAATGAGCAGTTCTTC. The encoded protein is CASTAHGGILSYNEQFF. Combining the CDR3 with reference TRBV25-1 and TRBJ2-1 gives the whole variable domain EADIYQTPRYLVIGTGKKITLECSQTMGHDKMYWYQQDPGMELHLIHYSYGVNSTEKGDLSSESTVSRIRTEHFPLTLESARPSHTSQYLCASTAHGGILSYNEQFFGPGTRLTVL.

The chain couples TRBV7-6 to TRBJ2-2; D may be TRBD1 (6 bases). Trimming cost V 5 bases and J 0 bases, with 13 bases left between them. This CDR3 region has 16 residues. Germline-derived CDR1 and CDR2 are SGHVS and FNYEAQ. The CDR3 DNA follows: TGTGCCAGCAGCCCTCGGACAGCCACGAACACCGGGGAGCTGTTTTTT. Protein sequence: CASSPRTATNTGELFF. The full variable domain, in which reference TRBV7-6 and TRBJ2-2 provide the parts outside the CDR3, is GAGVSQSPRYKVTKRGQDVALRCDPISGHVSLYWYRQALGQGPEFLTYFNYEAQQDKSGLPNDRFSAERPEGSISTLTIQRTEQRDSAMYRCASSPRTATNTGELFFGEGSRLTVL.

The gene calls are TRBV5-8 and TRBJ1-5; 8 positions agree with TRBD1. Per the germline V gene, CDR1 is SGHTS and CDR2 is YDEGEE. The J segment lost 2 bases and the V segment lost 1 base, leaving 2 bases of the junction unmatched. This CDR3 has 15 amino acids. The CDR3 nucleotides are TGTGCCAGCAGCTTGCAGGGGGCCGGCAATCAGCCCCAGCATTTT. Its protein is CASSLQGAGNQPQHF.

The chain joins TRBV27 to TRBJ2-7; possible D gene TRBD2, 6 bases. This CDR3 is 14 amino acids long. Trimming stripped 9 bases from V and 3 bases from J, with 18 bases between. Germline-derived CDR1 and CDR2 are MNHEY and SMNVEV (reference sequence). CDR3 bases: TGTGCCAGTCAGAAGACTGGGGGGAACTACGAGCAGTACTTC. Protein: CASQKTGGNYEQYF.

This clone was recorded only once. The chain has TRBV18 and TRBJ1-2; TRBD1 matches at 7 bases. In germline, CDR1 is KGHSH, CDR2 LQKENI. The CDR3 is made up of 14 amino acids. The ends lost 1 base at V and 6 bases at J; junction bases unmatched: 5. In DNA form, the CDR3 reads TGTGCCAGCTCACCACTAGACAGGGTTGATGGCTACACCTTC. Its translation is CASSPLDRVDGYTF.

DNA for the CDR3: TGTGCCAGCAGCGTCAACATCTACGAGCAGTACTTC. It codes for CASSVNIYEQYF. V gene TRBV7-2 combines with J gene TRBJ2-7; D not resolved. Germline CDR1 reads SGHTA; CDR2 reads FQGNSA. CDR3 size: 12 residues. With 5 bases removed from V and 3 bases from J, the gap between germline ends came to 8 bases.

The chain joins TRBV11-3 to TRBJ2-7; TRBD2 is a possible D gene (6 bases). V lost 1 base to trimming and J lost 5 bases, with 6 bases between them. Germline CDR1 SGHNT, CDR2 YENEEA. The CDR3 length is 12 residues. The CDR3 DNA reads as TGTGCCAGCAGCTTAGGGAGGGACGAGCAGTACTTC. Translating it yields CASSLGRDEQYF.

The chain employs TRBV2 and TRBJ2-7; the D is unclear. Germline lookup yields CDR1 SNHLY and CDR2 FYNNEI. The CDR3 has 14 residues. The ends were cut back, 6 bases at V and 4 bases at J, with 16 bases in the middle. This CDR3 is CASRKASSPYEQYF. The CDR3 nucleotides read TGTGCCAGCAGGAAGGCCTCTTCGCCTTACGAGCAGTACTTC.

CDR3 residues: CASSRGGINQPQHF. In DNA form, the CDR3 reads TGCGCCAGCAGCCGAGGGGGGATAAATCAGCCCCAGCATTTT. This chain uses TRBV10-1 with TRBJ1-5; the D gene is possibly TRBD1 (6 bases). The CDR3 contains 14 residues. Germline V lookup: CDR1 WNHNN, CDR2 SYGVQD (reference sequence). The ends were cut back, 6 bases at V and 4 bases at J, with 13 bases in the middle.

The chain uses TRBV4-2 and TRBJ1-3; D remains ambiguous. Germline V gives CDR1 LGHNA, CDR2 YNFKEQ. V dropped 4 bases and J dropped 0 bases, with 10 bases sitting between them. CDR3 length: 15 amino acids. The CDR3: CASSRAGDSGNTIYF. DNA of the CDR3: TGTGCCAGCAGCCGAGCAGGCGACTCTGGAAACACCATATATTTT.